The 23 T cell receptor beta chains in this list originate from one sample, sequenced in a study of response to subunit inactivated influenza vaccine. TCRdb fed the RT-PCR reads into MiXCR, producing one record per CDR3 protein. The table shows about half a million distinct CDR3 sequences, with around 25% occurring only once. Material: CD4+ T cells sorted from PBMCs, obtained roughly 5 days after vaccination. The receptors derive from a man aged 45 to 65 who received an inactivated influenza vaccine.

This clonotype was picked up a small number of times. The chain is built from TRBV3-1 and TRBJ2-5; maybe TRBD1 (5 bases). In germline, CDR1 is LGHDT, CDR2 YNNKEL (reference sequence). V lost 0 bases and J lost 13, with 18 bases in between. The CDR3 sequence is 14 residues long. The CDR3 spells CASSQETGAASPYF. As DNA, the CDR3 is TGTGCCAGCAGCCAAGAAACTGGGGCGGCCTCCCCGTACTTC.

This rearrangement joins TRBV7-9 to TRBJ2-3; no reliable D call. This CDR3 has 13 amino acids. The germline V gene has CDR1 SEHNR and CDR2 FQNEAQ (reference sequence). The germline V and J ends were trimmed by 7 bases and 4 bases, with 12 bases remaining between them. The CDR3, as DNA: TGTGCCAGCAAACACGTCATTGCAGATACGCAGTATTTT. This encodes CASKHVIADTQYF.

The V and J genes are TRBV5-1 and TRBJ2-1; D may be TRBD2 (6 bases). CDR3 length: 16 amino acids. Trimming removed 4 bases from V and 2 bases from J, with 16 bases in between. Germline-derived CDR1 and CDR2 are SGHRS and YFSETQ. The CDR3 here is CASSPFAGGTYNEQFF. The CDR3 nucleotides are TGCGCCAGCAGCCCGTTTGCGGGCGGGACCTACAATGAGCAGTTCTTC.

This chain links TRBV7-2 with TRBJ1-6; a possible D gene is TRBD1 (5 bases). This CDR3 spans 14 amino acids. Deletions cut 0 bases from V and 6 bases from J, with 6 bases between. Germline V gives CDR1 SGHTA, CDR2 FQGNSA. Here the CDR3 DNA reads TGTGCCAGCAGCTTAGCGACAGCTAATTCACCCCTCCACTTT. Translating it yields CASSLATANSPLHF.

The genes are TRBV11-2 and TRBJ2-2; D gene unclear. CDR3 length: 18 amino acids. CDR1 is SGHAT and CDR2 is FQNNGV in the germline V gene. V lost 2 bases to trimming and J lost 0 bases, with 16 bases between them. The CDR3 loop is CASSLLGASAANTGELFF. The CDR3 nucleotides read TGTGCCAGCAGCTTACTAGGAGCATCCGCCGCGAACACCGGGGAGCTGTTTTTT.

The J gene is TRBJ2-5, the V gene TRBV7-2, with 8 bases identical to TRBD2. Germline CDR1 and CDR2: SGHTA and FQGNSA. With 1 base clipped from V and 5 bases from J, the junction kept 9 bases outside the gene matches. The CDR3 sequence is 16 residues long. The CDR3 here is CASSLEHGREGETQYF. DNA for the CDR3: TGTGCCAGCAGCTTAGAACACGGGAGGGAGGGGGAGACCCAGTACTTC.

There are a few counts of this clonotype. V is TRBV7-2 and J is TRBJ2-7, with D perhaps TRBD1 (6 bases). The CDR3 is 15 residues long. Trimming stripped 5 bases from V and 1 base from J, with 15 bases between. CDR1 is SGHTA and CDR2 is FQGNSA in the germline V gene. As DNA, the CDR3 is TGTGCCAGCAGCCGGATGCGGCAGGGGTCCTACGAGCAGTACTTC. Its protein is CASSRMRQGSYEQYF.

Points on this clonotype: Mismatch with germline at one junction end may stem from a read error. The gene calls are TRBV6-2 or TRBV6-3 and TRBJ2-1; TRBD2 is a possible D gene (6 bases). CDR3 size: 14 residues. The germline CDR1 and CDR2 sequences are MNHEY and SVGEGT. CDR3: CASSWGETYNEHFF. CDR3 DNA: TGTGCCAGCAGTTGGGGGGAAACCTACAATGAGCACTTCTTC.

This clonotype occurred a few times. The chain has TRBV3-1 and TRBJ2-7; a possible D gene is TRBD1 (5 bases). Trimming removed 0 bases at V and 5 bases at J, with 11 bases between. The CDR3 consists of 14 residues. Germline CDR1 reads LGHDT; CDR2 reads YNNKEL (reference sequence). CDR3 sequence: CASSQEAGPHEQYF. The DNA of the CDR3 is TGTGCCAGCAGCCAAGAAGCAGGGCCCCACGAGCAGTACTTC.

V usage is TRBV28 and J usage is TRBJ2-1; 7 bases match TRBD2. Germline V lookup: CDR1 MDHEN, CDR2 SYDVKM. The trim removed 8 bases at V and 0 bases at J, leaving 7 bases unmatched. There are 15 residues in the CDR3. For the CDR3, the DNA is TGTGCCAGCCGGCGGGGGACCAGCTCCTACAATGAGCAGTTCTTC. Its translation is CASRRGTSSYNEQFF.

This clonotype occurred a few times. The chain uses TRBV4-2 and TRBJ2-2; D possibly matches TRBD1 or TRBD2 (6 bases each). Trimming took off 9 bases at V and 1 base at J, with 9 bases between the two ends. Per the germline V gene, CDR1 is LGHNA and CDR2 is YNFKEQ. The CDR3 contains 13 residues. DNA of the CDR3: TGTGCCAGTGGAGGGGGGAACACCGGGGAGCTGTTTTTT. Translating it yields CASGGGNTGELFF.

This clonotype was picked up a small number of times. V is TRBV12-3 or TRBV12-4 and J is TRBJ2-5; 7 bases are a match to TRBD1. V was pared by 3 bases and J by 4 bases, with 5 bases of the junction left unmatched. The CDR3 consists of 14 residues. CDR3 protein: CASSFLNRGETQYF. CDR3 bases: TGTGCCAGCAGTTTCTTGAACAGGGGAGAGACCCAGTACTTC.

This clonotype was recorded many times. The chain joins TRBV7-2 to TRBJ2-1; D gene ambiguous. V was shortened by 4 bases and J by 5 bases, with 3 bases between the two germline ends. This CDR3 spans 11 amino acids. The germline CDR1 and CDR2 sequences are SGHTA and FQGNSA. The CDR3 bases are TGTGCCAGCAGCTCAGACAATGAGCAGTTCTTC. Encoded protein: CASSSDNEQFF.

This clonotype has just a few counts. The J gene is TRBJ2-1, the V gene TRBV5-1, with 8 nucleotides matching TRBD2. The junction had 15 bases not matched to a gene; V was cut back by 0 bases and J by 10 bases. In germline, CDR1 is SGHRS, CDR2 YFSETQ. This CDR3 comprises 17 residues. In DNA, the CDR3 is TGCGCCAGCAGCTTGGCGGGAGGGACCACGACCTTGGGGGAGCAGTTCTTC. As protein: CASSLAGGTTTLGEQFF.

This clonotype was observed a handful of times. The chain uses TRBV18 and TRBJ2-1; a possible D gene is TRBD2 (5 bases). This CDR3 has 18 residues. Germline V lookup: CDR1 KGHSH, CDR2 LQKENI. The V end was cut by 2 bases, the J end by 0 bases, with 17 bases between. The CDR3 bases are TGTGCCAGCTCACCAGATAGCCCGGAGGCGAGCTCCTACAATGAGCAGTTCTTC. It specifies CASSPDSPEASSYNEQFF.

This clonotype was picked up many times. The genes are TRBV20-1 and TRBJ2-1; TRBD2 matches 12 bases. The CDR3 spans 18 residues. Germline V CDR1 and CDR2: DFQATT, SNEGSKA (reference sequence). V gave up 6 bases and J gave up 5 bases; unmatched junction bases: 17. The CDR3 DNA reads TGCAGTGCCCAAGGATGGACTAGCGGGAAGGTCTTGAACAATGAGCAGTTCTTC. As protein: CSAQGWTSGKVLNNEQFF.

The V gene is TRBV7-2, the J gene TRBJ2-3; 11 bases are shared with TRBD2. Germline values: CDR1 SGHTA, CDR2 FQGNSA. This CDR3 has 14 amino acids. V dropped 5 bases and J dropped 4; count of bases not matched to a gene: 2. CDR3 nucleotides: TGTGCCAGCAGCGTGGGACTAGCGGCAGATACGCAGTATTTT. Amino acid sequence: CASSVGLAADTQYF. Using reference TRBV7-2 and TRBJ2-3 for the parts outside the CDR3, the full variable domain is GAGVSQSPSNKVTEKGKDVELRCDPISGHTALYWYRQSLGQGLEFLIYFQGNSAPDKSGLPSDRFSAERTGGSVSTLTIQRTQQEDSAVYLCASSVGLAADTQYFGPGTRLTVL.

The table lists this clonotype with a few counts. The chain links TRBV29-1 to TRBJ1-2; D not certain. V lost 3 bases and J lost 6, with 2 bases in between. CDR1 SQVTM and CDR2 ANQGSEA come from the germline V gene. The CDR3 length is 9 residues. The CDR3 loop is CSVDHGYTF. CDR3 nucleotide sequence: TGCAGCGTTGACCATGGCTACACCTTC.

In its sample, this clonotype was seen many times. One end of the junction fails to match germline, which may point to a read error. V is TRBV11-2 and J is TRBJ2-1; D possibly corresponds to TRBD2 (6 bases). The CDR3 has 15 residues. Germline V gene data show CDR1 as SGHAT and CDR2 as FQNNGV. CDR3 loop: CASSVEDYSYNEQFF. CDR3 DNA: TGTGCCAGCAGCGTAGAGGACTACTCCTACAATGAGCAGTTCTTC.

This clonotype was found a few times. This rearrangement joins TRBV12-3 or TRBV12-4 to TRBJ2-7; D may be TRBD2 (6 bases). The CDR3 runs 13 residues. Trimming took off 3 bases at V and 6 bases at J, with 12 bases between the two ends. The CDR3 DNA reads as TGTGCCAGCAGTTTCGGAGGGAGCACCGAGCAGTACTTC. Translation: CASSFGGSTEQYF.

The V gene is TRBV27, the J gene TRBJ2-1; 9 bases agree with TRBD2. This CDR3 is 15 amino acids long. Per germline, CDR1 MNHEY and CDR2 SMNVEV (reference sequence). V dropped 6 bases and J dropped 3; count of bases not matched to a gene: 6. The DNA for the CDR3 is TGTGCCAGCAGCCGGAGCGGGGGGCACTACAATGAGCAGTTCTTC. Protein: CASSRSGGHYNEQFF.

The chain links TRBV7-2 to TRBJ2-5; D unresolved. The CDR3 sequence is 15 residues long. V gave up 2 bases and J gave up 0 bases, with 10 bases separating them. CDR1 is SGHTA, CDR2 FQGNSA, per germline. As DNA, the CDR3 is TGTGCCAGCAGCTTATACCCTAGAGACCAAGAGACCCAGTACTTC. Residues: CASSLYPRDQETQYF.

The gene calls are TRBV16 and TRBJ2-1; D not resolved. V was trimmed by 5 bases and J by 4 bases, leaving 9 bases between them. Germline values: CDR1 KGHSY, CDR2 FQNENV. The CDR3 length is 13 residues. For the CDR3, the DNA is TGTGCCAGCAGCGCCGAGTTGTACAATGAGCAGTTCTTC. This gives the protein CASSAELYNEQFF.